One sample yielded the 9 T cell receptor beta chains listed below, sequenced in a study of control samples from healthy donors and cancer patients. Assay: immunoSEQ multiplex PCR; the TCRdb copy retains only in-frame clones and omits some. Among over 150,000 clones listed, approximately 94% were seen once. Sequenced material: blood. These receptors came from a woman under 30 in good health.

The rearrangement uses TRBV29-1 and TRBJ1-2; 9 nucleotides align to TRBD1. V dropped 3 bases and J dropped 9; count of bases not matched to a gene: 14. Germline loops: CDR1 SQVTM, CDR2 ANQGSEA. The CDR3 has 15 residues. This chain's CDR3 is CSVDGDRVRTGSYTF. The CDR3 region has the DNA TGCAGCGTTGATGGGGACAGGGTGCGCACGGGGAGCTACACCTTC.

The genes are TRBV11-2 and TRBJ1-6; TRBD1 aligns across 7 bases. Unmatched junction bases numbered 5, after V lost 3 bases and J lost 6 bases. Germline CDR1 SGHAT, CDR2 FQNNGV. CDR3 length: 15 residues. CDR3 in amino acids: CASSLGQSPNSPLHF. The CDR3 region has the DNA TGTGCCAGCAGCTTGGGACAGAGCCCTAATTCACCCCTCCACTTT.

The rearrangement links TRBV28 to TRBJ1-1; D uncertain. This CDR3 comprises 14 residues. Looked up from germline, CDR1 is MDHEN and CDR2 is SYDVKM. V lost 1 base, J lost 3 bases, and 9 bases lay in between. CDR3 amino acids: CASSLSGTYTEAFF. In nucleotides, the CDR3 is TGTGCCAGCAGTTTATCAGGCACGTACACTGAAGCTTTCTTT.

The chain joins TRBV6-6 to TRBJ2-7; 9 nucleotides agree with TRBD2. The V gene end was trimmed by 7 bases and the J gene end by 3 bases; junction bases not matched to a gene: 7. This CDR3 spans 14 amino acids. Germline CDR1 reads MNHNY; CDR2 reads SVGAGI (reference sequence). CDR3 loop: CASNLAGERYEQYF. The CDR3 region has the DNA TGTGCCAGCAATTTAGCGGGGGAGCGCTACGAGCAGTACTTC.

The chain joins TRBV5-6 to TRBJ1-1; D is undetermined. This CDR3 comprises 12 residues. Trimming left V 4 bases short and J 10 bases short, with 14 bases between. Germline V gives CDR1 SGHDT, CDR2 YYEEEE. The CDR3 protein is CASSADGVSAFF. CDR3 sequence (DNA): TGTGCCAGCAGCGCCGACGGGGTGTCAGCTTTCTTT.

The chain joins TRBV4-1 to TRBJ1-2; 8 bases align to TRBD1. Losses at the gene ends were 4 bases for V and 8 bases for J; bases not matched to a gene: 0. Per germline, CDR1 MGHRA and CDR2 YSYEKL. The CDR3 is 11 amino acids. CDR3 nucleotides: TGCGCCAGCAGCCGGGACAGGGGCTACACCTTC. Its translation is CASSRDRGYTF.

The CDR3 region has the DNA TGTGCCAGCAGCGGACTAGCAGGAGAGACCCAGTACTTC. Protein product: CASSGLAGETQYF. The chain uses TRBV9 and TRBJ2-5; TRBD2 matches at 7 bases. The CDR3 totals 13 residues. Germline-derived CDR1 and CDR2 are SGDLS and YYNGEE. With V trimmed by 3 bases and J by 4 bases, 3 bases remained unmatched.

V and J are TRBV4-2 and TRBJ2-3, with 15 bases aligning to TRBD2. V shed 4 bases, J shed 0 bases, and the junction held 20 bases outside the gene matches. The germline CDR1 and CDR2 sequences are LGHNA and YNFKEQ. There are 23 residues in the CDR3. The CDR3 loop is CASSLRGRTSGGVTEISTDTQYF. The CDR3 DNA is TGTGCCAGCAGCCTAAGAGGGAGGACTAGCGGGGGGGTGACGGAAATTAGCACAGATACGCAGTATTTT.

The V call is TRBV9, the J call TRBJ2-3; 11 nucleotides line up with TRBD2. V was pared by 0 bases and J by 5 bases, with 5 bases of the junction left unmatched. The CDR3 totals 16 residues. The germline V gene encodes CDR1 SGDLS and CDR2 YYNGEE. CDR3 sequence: CASSVASGGPGDTQYF. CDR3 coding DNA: TGTGCCAGCAGCGTAGCTAGCGGGGGGCCGGGAGATACGCAGTATTTT.